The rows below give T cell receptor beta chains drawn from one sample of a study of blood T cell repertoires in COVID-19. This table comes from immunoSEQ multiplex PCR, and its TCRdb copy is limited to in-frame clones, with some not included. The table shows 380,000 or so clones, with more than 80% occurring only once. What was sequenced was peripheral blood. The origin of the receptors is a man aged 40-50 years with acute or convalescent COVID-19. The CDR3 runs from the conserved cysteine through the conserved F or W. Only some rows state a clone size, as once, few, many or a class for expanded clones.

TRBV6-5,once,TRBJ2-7,CASRAGQGSSYEQYF
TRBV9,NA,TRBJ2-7,CASSVVAGKDEQYF
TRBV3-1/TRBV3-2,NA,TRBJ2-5,CASSHNDRFGLETQYF
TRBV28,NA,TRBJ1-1,CASISSGDTEAFF
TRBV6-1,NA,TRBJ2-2,CASSDTDRYTGELFF
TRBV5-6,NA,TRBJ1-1,CASSPAYRATEAFF
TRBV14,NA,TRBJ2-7,CASRKQSGAHYEQYF
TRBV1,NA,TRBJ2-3,CTSSQETRGCTDTQYF
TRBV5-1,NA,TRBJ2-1,CASRARGGNSYNEQFF
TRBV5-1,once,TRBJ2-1,CASRRTSNSYNEQFF
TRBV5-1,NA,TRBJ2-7,CASSLAGGSYEQYF
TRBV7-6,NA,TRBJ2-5,CASSPRGGGAGETQYF
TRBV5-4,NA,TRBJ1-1,CASSPPTGGTTEAFF
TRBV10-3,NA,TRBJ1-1,CAISPGTGLDTEAFF
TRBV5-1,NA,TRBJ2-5,CASSPGGIQETQYF
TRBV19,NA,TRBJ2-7,CASATGENSYEQYF
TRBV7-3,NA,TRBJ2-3,CASSPGLAGASWSTDTQYF
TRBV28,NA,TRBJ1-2,CASSSYFLVYGYTF
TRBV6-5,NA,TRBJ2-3,CAVGTGSTDTQYF
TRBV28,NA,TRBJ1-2,CASSLPDRVTVGYTF
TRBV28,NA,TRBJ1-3,CASSQGVNTIYF
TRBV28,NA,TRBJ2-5,CASSSIPGLAGGEETQYF
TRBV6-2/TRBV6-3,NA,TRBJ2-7,CASSYLSGPYEQYF
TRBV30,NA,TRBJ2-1,CAWSVLGTGNNEQFF
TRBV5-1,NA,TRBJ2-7,CASSLNGRRDEQYF
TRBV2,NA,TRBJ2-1,CASSRTSGVTHNEQFF
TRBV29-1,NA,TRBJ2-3,CSVEGQSPTDTQYF
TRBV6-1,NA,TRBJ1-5,CASSDFGQGTNQPQHF
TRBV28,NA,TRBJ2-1,CASSFRGYNEQFF
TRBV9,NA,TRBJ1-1,CASSDDSHTEAFF
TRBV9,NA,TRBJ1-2,CASSLTTGNYGYTF
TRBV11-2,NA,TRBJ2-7,CASSLDPALYEQYF
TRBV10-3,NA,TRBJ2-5,CAISSSQGGQETQYF
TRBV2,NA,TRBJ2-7,CASSELVTSLRVPYF
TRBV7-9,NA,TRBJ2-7,CASSGRDTQTYEQYF
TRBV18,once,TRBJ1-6,CASSRGQDNSPLHF
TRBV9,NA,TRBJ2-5,CASSVDNNQETQYF
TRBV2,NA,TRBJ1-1,CASTRQGGTEAFF
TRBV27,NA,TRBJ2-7,CASSSPSDRGFEQYF
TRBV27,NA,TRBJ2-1,CASSRPFGEANEQFF
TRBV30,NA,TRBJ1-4,CAWSVERGTNEKLFF
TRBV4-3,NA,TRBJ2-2,CASSQGGNGELFF
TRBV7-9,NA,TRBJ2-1,CASSLGPGGGEFF
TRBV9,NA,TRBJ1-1,CASSASRGEAFF
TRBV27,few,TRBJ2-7,CASSFSGTGGYEQYF
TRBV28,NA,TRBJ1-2,CASRPPGRDGDYGYTF
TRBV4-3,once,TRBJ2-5,CASSQVAGGQETQYF
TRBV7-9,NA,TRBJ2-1,CASSTHTSGIGFF
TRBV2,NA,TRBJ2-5,CASGAEETQYF
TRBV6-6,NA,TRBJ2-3,CASGGGTPSTDTQYF
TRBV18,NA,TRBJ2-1,CASTPTGTGSYNEQFF
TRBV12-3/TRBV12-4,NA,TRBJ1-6,CASTQAYNSPLHF
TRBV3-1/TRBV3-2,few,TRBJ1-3,CASAVGSGNTIYF
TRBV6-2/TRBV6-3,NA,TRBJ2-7,CASSYSGTYEQYF
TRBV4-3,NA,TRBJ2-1,CASSQDWTSGDNEQFF